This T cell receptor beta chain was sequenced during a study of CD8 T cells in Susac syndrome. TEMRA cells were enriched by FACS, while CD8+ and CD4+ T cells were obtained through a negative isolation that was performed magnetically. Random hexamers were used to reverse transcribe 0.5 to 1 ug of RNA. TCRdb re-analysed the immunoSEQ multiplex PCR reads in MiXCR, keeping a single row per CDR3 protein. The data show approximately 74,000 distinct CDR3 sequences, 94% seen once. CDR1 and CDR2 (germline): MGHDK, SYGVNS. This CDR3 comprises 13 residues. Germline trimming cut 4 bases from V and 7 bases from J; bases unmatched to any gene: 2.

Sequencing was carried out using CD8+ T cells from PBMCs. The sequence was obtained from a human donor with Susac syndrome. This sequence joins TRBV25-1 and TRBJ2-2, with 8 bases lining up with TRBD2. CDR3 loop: CASSAGGVGELFF. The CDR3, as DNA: TGTGCCAGCAGTGCCGGGGGGGTCGGGGAGCTGTTTTTT.